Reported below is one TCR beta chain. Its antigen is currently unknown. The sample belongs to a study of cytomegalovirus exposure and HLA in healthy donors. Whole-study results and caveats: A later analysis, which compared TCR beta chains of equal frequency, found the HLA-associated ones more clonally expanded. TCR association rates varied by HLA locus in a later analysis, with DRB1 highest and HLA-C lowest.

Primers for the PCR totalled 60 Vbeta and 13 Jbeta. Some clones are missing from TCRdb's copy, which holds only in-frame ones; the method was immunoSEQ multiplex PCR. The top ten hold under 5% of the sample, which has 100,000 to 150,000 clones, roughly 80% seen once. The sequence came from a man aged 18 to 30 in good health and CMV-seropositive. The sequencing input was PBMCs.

The CDR3 DNA sequence: TGTGCCAGCAGTTCTCCGGGACAGGGAAACTATGGCTACACCTTC. The encoded protein is CASSSPGQGNYGYTF. V usage is TRBV6-5 and J usage is TRBJ1-2; 9 bases map to TRBD1. Trimming took 4 bases from V and 2 from J; bases not matched to a gene: 5. The CDR3 is 15 amino acids. Per the germline V gene, CDR1 is MNHEY and CDR2 is SVGAGI.